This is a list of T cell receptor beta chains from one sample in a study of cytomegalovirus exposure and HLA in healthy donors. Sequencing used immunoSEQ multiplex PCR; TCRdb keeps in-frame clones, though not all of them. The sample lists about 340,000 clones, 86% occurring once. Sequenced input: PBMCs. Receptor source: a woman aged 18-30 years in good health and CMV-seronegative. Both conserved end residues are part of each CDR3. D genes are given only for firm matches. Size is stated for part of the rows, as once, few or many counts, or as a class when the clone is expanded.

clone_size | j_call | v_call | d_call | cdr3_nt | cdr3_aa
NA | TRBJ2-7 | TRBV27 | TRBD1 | TGTGCCAGCAGTTTAGGACAGGCGGTTGGCTACGAGCAGTACTTC | CASSLGQAVGYEQYF
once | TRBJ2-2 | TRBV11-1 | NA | TGTGCCAGCAGCTTAGGAGGCGGGGAAACCGGGGAGCTGTTTTTT | CASSLGGGETGELFF
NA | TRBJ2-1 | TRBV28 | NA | TGTGCCAGCAGTGGGGTCGAGGCGGGAACTACCTACAATGAGCAGTTCTTC | CASSGVEAGTTYNEQFF
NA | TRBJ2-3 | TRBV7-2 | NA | TGTGCCAGCAGCTTAGACACACAAGATACGCAGTATTTT | CASSLDTQDTQYF
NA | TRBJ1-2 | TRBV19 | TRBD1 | TGTGCCAGTACCCCGACAGGGGGAGCTAACTATGGCTACACCTTC | CASTPTGGANYGYTF
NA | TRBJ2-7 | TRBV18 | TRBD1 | TGTGCCAGCTCACCTGGGACAGGGTCCAACGAGCAGTACTTC | CASSPGTGSNEQYF
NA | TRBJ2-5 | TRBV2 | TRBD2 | TGTGCCAGCCTTGGGGGTCTAGCGGGAGGAAGAGAGACCCAGTACTTC | CASLGGLAGGRETQYF
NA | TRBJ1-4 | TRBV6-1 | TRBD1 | TGTGCCAGCAGTACGACAGGGGTGGAGGAAAAACTGTTTTTT | CASSTTGVEEKLFF
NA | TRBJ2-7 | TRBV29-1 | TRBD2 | TGCAGCGTTGAAGTAGCGGGAGGGCCTTGGTACGAGCAGTACTTC | CSVEVAGGPWYEQYF
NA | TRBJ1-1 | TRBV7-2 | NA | TGTGCCAGCAGCTTGATACACGGAGGGACTGAAGCTTTCTTT | CASSLIHGGTEAFF
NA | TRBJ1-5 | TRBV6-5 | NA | TGTGCCAGCGCAGTCGGGGGGACCGGCAATCAGCCCCAGCATTTT | CASAVGGTGNQPQHF
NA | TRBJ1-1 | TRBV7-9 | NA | TGTGCCAGCAGCCCTTACCGGGAGAACACTGAAGCTTTCTTT | CASSPYRENTEAFF
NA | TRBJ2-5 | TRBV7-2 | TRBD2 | TGTGCCAGCAGCGGCCGGGGACTAGCGTCGACTGGGGAGACCCAGTACTTC | CASSGRGLASTGETQYF
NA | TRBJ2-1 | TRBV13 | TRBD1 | TGTGCCAGACGGACAGGGAAATACAATGAGCAGTTCTTC | CARRTGKYNEQFF
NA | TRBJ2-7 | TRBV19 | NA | TGTGCCAGTAGTAGTAGGACACGGAGATACGAGCAGTACTTC | CASSSRTRRYEQYF
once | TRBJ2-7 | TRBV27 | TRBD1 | TGTGCCAGCGAGAACAGGGGCCTCCCCTACGAGCAGTACTTC | CASENRGLPYEQYF
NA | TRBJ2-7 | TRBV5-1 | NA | TGCGCCAGCAGCCGCCAGAGGGGAGGATGGGAGCAGTACTTC | CASSRQRGGWEQYF
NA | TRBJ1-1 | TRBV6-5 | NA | TGTGCCAGCAGTCGTAGACAGGCCACTGAAGCTTTCTTT | CASSRRQATEAFF
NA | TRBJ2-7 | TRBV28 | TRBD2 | TGTGCCAGCAGCGTCGGGAGGGCCCAGATAGCCTACGAGCAGTACTTC | CASSVGRAQIAYEQYF
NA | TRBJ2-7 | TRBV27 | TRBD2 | TGTGCCAGCAGCCTTAGTCCGACTAGCGGGAGTTCCGAGCAGTACTTC | CASSLSPTSGSSEQYF
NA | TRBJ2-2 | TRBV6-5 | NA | TGTGCCAGCAGTAATCTACAGGCAAACACCGGGGAGCTGTTTTTT | CASSNLQANTGELFF
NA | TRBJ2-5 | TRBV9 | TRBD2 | TGTGCCAGCAGCTCTAGAGCGGGAGGGCCAGGGGAGACCCAGTACTTC | CASSSRAGGPGETQYF
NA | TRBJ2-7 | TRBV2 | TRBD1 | TGTGCCAGCATCCCGGGACAGGGGCGCGAGCAGTACTTC | CASIPGQGREQYF
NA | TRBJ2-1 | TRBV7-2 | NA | TGTGCCAGCAGCTTCACCCTGAGGGGCGGGGTTCAGTTCTTC | CASSFTLRGGVQFF
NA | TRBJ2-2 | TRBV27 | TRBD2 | TGTGCCAGCAGTCCGGGGGGCGGGAGGGTCACCGGGGAGCTGTTTTTT | CASSPGGGRVTGELFF
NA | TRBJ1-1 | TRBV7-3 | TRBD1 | TGTGCCAGCAGCGCTAACACAGGGGGCGGGACTGAAGCTTTCTTT | CASSANTGGGTEAFF
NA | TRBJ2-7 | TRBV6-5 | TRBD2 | TGTGCCAGCAGTTCTGCACCGGGACTAGGGTACGAGCAGTACTTC | CASSSAPGLGYEQYF
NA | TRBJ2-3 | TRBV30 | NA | TGTGCCTGGAGAAAGACAGGAGGCACAGATACGCAGTATTTT | CAWRKTGGTDTQYF
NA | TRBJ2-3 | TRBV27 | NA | TGTGCCAGCAGCCCCGAAACCGGGACTAGCACAGATACGCAGTATTTT | CASSPETGTSTDTQYF
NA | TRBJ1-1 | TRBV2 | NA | TGTGCCAGCAGTCCGGGACAACCTAACACTGAAGCTTTCTTT | CASSPGQPNTEAFF
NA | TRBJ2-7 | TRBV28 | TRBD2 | TGTGCCAGCAGTTCAGCCGGGACTAGCGGTACCTACGAGCAGTACTTC | CASSSAGTSGTYEQYF
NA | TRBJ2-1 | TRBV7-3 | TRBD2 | TGTGCCAGCAGCTCCGCACTAGCGGGCTACAATGAGCAGTTCTTC | CASSSALAGYNEQFF
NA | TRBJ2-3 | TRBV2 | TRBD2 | TGTGCCAGCAGTGAATTCTCTCGCGGGGGTACAGATACGCAGTATTTT | CASSEFSRGGTDTQYF
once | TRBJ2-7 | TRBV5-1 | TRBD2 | TGCGCCAGCAGCTTTTCGGGACTAGTCGCCCACGAGCAGTACTTC | CASSFSGLVAHEQYF
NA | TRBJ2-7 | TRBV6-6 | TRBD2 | TGTGCCAGCACGGGGGGGTACGAGCAGTACTTC | CASTGGYEQYF
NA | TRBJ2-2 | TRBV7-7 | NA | TGTGCCAGCAGCCCGACTTACGGGGAGCTGTTTTTT | CASSPTYGELFF
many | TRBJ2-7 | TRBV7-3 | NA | TGTGCCAGCAGCTTAGGGGGGACTGGCTACGAGCAGTACTTC | CASSLGGTGYEQYF
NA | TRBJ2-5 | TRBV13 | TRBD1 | TGTGCCAGCAGACGAAAAGGACAGGGGGGAAGGGAGACCCAGTACTTC | CASRRKGQGGRETQYF
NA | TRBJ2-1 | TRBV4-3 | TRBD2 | TGCGCCAGCAGCCAAGTTCGGGGTGTGGCTAGCGGGAAGTATGAGCAGTTCTTC | CASSQVRGVASGKYEQFF
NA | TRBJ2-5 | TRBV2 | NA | TGTGCCAGCAGTACCCACCCCAGAGAGACCCAGTACTTC | CASSTHPRETQYF
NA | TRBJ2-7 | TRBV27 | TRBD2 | TGTGCCAGCAGTCCTCCCCCCGGGAAGCGGGAGAACTACGAGCAGTACTTC | CASSPPPGKRENYEQYF
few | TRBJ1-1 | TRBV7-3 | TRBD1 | TGTGCCAGCAGTCCAAGGACAGGGGGCATCACTGAAGCTTTCTTT | CASSPRTGGITEAFF
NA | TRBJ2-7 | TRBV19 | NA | TGTGCCAGTAGTCTACAGGTCTCCTACGAGCAGTACTTC | CASSLQVSYEQYF